One TCR beta chain is described in this entry. The antigen is undetermined. PCR employed 60 Vbeta and 13 Jbeta primers. Original data processing: Among the unique TCR beta chains that a later analysis counted, around 72 million in all, 10 million to 11 million were shared. Clones were sequenced by immunoSEQ multiplex PCR, and TCRdb holds only the in-frame ones, with some missing. That table furnishes V, J and clone size, whereas the DNA furnished D and trimming. The table lists around 170,000 clones, approximately 84% of them singletons. The sample is drawn from a study of cytomegalovirus exposure and HLA in healthy donors. Whole-study findings and limits: Immune exposure information comprised only CMV serostatus. The authors assumed roughly uniform sequencing depth across donors for presence/absence analyses.

The CDR3 length is 14 residues. Germline trimming cut 6 bases from V and 8 bases from J; bases unmatched to any gene: 9. Germline V CDR1 and CDR2: LNHDA, SQIVND (reference sequence). This clonotype originated in a man aged 50 to 60 in good health and CMV-seronegative. This chain connects TRBV19 to TRBJ1-4, with 7 bases matching TRBD1. The sequencing input was PBMCs. The DNA of the CDR3 is TGTGCCAGTAGGGTGACAGGGAAAGGGGAAAAACTGTTTTTT. It encodes CASRVTGKGEKLFF.